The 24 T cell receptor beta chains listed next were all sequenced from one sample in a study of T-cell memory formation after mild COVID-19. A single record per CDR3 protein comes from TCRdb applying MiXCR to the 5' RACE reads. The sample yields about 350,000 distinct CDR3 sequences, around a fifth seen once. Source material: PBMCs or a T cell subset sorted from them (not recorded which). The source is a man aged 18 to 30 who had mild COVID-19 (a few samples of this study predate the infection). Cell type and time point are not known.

In DNA form, the CDR3 reads TGTGCCAGCAGCACCGGTTCGAACACTGAAGCTTTCTTT. It specifies CASSTGSNTEAFF. V gene TRBV6-5 combines with J gene TRBJ1-1; D is unclear. The germline V gene encodes CDR1 MNHEY and CDR2 SVGAGI. Trimming removed 6 bases at V and 1 base at J, with 9 bases between. This CDR3 comprises 13 residues.

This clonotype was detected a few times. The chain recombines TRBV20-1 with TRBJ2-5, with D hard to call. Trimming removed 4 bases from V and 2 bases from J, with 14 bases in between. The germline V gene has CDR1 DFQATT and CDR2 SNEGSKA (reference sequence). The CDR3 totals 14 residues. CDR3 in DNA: TGCAGTGCTAAGAACCGCGTCGGGCAAGAGACCCAGTACTTC. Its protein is CSAKNRVGQETQYF.

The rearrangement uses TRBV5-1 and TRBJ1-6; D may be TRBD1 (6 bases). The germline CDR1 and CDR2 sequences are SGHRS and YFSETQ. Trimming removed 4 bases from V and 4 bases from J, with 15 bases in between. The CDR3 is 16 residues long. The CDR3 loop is CASSPGGSEYNSPLHF. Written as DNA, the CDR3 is TGCGCCAGCAGCCCGGGGGGCTCTGAATATAATTCACCCCTCCACTTT.

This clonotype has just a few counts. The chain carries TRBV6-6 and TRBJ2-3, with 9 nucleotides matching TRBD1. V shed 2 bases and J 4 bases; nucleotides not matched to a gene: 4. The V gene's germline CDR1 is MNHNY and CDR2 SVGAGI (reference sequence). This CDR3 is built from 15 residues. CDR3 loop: CASSYGTGWADTQYF. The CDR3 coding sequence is TGTGCCAGCAGTTACGGGACAGGGTGGGCAGATACGCAGTATTTT.

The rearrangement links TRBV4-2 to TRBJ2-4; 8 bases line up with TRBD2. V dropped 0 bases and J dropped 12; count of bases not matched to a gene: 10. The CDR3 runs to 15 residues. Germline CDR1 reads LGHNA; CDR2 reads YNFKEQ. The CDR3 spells CASSQDGGGLRDQYF. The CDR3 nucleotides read TGTGCCAGCAGCCAAGATGGCGGGGGGCTTCGGGATCAGTACTTC.

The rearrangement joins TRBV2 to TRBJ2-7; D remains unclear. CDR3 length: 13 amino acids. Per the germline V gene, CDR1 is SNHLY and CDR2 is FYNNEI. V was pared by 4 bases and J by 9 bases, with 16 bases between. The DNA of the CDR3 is TGTGCCAGCAGTGCGGGCCCTTGGCTTGGGCAGTACTTC. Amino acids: CASSAGPWLGQYF.

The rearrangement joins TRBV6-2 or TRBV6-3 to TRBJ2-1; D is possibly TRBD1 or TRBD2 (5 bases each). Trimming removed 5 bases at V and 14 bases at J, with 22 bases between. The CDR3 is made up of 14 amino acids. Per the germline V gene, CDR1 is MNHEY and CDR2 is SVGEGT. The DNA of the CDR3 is TGTGCCAGCAGTCTCGGGACGCCATTACAACGGAAGTTCTTC. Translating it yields CASSLGTPLQRKFF.

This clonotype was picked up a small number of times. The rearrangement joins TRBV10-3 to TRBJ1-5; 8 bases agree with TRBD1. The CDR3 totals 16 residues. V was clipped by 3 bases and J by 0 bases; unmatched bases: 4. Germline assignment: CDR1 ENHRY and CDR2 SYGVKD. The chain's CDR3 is CAISEQGVNSNQPQHF. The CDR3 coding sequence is TGTGCCATCAGTGAACAGGGGGTAAATAGCAATCAGCCCCAGCATTTT.

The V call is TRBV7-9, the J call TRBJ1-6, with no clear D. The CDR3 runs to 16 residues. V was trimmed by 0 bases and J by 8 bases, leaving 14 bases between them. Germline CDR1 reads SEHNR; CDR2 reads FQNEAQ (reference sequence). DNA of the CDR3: TGTGCCAGCAGCTTAGCCCGGACTGTACAAGATTCACCCCTCCACTTT. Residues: CASSLARTVQDSPLHF.

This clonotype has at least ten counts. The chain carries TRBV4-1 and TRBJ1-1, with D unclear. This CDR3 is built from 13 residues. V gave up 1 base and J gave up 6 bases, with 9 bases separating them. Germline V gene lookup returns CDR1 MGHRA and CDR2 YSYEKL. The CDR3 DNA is TGCGCCAGCAGCCAAGTAGGGCTAGCTGAAGCTTTCTTT. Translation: CASSQVGLAEAFF.

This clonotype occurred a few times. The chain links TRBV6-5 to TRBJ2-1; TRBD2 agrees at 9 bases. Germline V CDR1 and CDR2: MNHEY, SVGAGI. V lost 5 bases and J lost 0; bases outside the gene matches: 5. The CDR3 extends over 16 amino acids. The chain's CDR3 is CASSDLAGRSYNEQFF. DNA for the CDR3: TGTGCCAGCAGTGATCTAGCGGGGCGCTCCTACAATGAGCAGTTCTTC.

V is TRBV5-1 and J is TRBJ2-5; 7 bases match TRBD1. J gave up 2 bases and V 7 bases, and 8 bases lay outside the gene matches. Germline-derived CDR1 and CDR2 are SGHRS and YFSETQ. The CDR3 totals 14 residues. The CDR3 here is CASHLDRVQETQYF. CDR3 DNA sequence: TGCGCCAGCCATCTTGACAGGGTACAAGAGACCCAGTACTTC.

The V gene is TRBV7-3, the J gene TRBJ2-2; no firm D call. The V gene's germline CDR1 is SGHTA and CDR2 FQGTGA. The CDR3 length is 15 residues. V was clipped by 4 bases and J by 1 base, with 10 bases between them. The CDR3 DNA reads TGTGCCAGCAGCTCCCAGCAGGTGAACACCGGGGAGCTGTTTTTT. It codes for CASSSQQVNTGELFF.

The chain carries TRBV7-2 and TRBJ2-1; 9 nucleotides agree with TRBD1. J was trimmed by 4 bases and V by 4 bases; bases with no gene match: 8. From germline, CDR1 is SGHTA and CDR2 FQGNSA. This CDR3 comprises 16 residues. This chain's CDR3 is CASSSGPGQGYNEQFF. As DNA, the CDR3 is TGTGCCAGCAGCTCGGGACCGGGACAGGGATACAATGAGCAGTTCTTC. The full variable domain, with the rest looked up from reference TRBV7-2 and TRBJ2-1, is GAGVSQSPSNKVTEKGKDVELRCDPISGHTALYWYRQSLGQGLEFLIYFQGNSAPDKSGLPSDRFSAERTGGSVSTLTIQRTQQEDSAVYLCASSSGPGQGYNEQFFGPGTRLTVL.

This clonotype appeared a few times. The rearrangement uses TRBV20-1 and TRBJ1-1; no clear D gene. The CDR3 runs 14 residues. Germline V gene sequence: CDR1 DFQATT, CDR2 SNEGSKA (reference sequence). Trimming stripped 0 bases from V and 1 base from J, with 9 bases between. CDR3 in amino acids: CSARDAGRNTEAFF. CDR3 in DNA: TGCAGTGCTAGAGATGCGGGTCGGAACACTGAAGCTTTCTTT.

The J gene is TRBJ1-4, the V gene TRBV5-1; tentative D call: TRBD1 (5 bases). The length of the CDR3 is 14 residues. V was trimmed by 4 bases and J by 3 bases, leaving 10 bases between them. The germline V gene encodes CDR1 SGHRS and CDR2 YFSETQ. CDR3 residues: CASSLDSPNEKLFF. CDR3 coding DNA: TGCGCCAGCAGCCTTGACAGCCCTAATGAAAAACTGTTTTTT.

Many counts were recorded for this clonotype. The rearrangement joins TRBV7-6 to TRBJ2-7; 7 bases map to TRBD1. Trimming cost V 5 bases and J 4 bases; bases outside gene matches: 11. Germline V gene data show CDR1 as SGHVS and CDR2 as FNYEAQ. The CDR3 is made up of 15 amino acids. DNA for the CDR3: TGTGCCAGCAGCGCCGCCCGACAGGGCAGGTACGAGCAGTACTTC. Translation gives CASSAARQGRYEQYF.

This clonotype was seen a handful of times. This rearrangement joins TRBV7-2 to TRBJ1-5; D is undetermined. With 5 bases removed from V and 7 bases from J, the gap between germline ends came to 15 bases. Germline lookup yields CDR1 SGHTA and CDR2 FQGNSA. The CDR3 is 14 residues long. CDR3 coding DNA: TGTGCCAGCAGCCCGACCGGGTCGCGGCAGCCCCAGCATTTT. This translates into CASSPTGSRQPQHF.

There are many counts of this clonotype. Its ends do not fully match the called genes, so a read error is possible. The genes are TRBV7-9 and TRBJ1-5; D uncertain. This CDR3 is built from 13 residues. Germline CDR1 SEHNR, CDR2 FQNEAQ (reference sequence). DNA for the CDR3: TGTGCCAGCAGCTTTCGGGATAATCAACCCCAGCATTTT. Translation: CASSFRDNQPQHF.

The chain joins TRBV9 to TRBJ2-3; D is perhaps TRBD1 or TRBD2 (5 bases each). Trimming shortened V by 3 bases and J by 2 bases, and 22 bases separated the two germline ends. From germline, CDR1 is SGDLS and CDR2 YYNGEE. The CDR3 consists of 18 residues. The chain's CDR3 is CASSARRGTSPTTDTQYF. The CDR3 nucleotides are TGTGCCAGCAGCGCCAGGAGAGGGACCAGCCCTACCACAGATACGCAGTATTTT. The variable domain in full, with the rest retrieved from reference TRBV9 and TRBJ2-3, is DSGVTQTPKHLITATGQRVTLRCSPRSGDLSVYWYQQSLDQGLQFLIQYYNGEERAKGNILERFSAQQFPDLHSELNLSSLELGDSALYFCASSARRGTSPTTDTQYFGPGTRLTVL.

The CDR3: CASSPWTSGLPYEQYF. The CDR3 nucleotides read TGCGCCAGCAGCCCCTGGACTAGCGGGCTACCCTACGAGCAGTACTTC. V gene TRBV4-1 combines with J gene TRBJ2-7, with TRBD2 matching 11 bases. Germline CDR1 and CDR2: MGHRA and YSYEKL. This CDR3 has 16 residues. With V trimmed by 4 bases and J by 2 bases, 7 bases remained unmatched.

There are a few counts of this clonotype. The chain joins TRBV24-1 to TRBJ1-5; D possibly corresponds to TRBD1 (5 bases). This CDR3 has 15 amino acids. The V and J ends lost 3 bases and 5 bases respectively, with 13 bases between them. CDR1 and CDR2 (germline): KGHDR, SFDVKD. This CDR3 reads CATSDSTREDQPQHF. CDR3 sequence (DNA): TGTGCCACCAGTGATAGTACCAGGGAGGATCAGCCCCAGCATTTT.

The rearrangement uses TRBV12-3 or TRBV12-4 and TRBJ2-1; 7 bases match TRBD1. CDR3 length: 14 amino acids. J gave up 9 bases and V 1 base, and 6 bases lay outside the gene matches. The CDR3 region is CASSLDRGASEQFF. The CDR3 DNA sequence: TGTGCCAGCAGTTTAGACAGGGGTGCTAGTGAGCAGTTCTTC.

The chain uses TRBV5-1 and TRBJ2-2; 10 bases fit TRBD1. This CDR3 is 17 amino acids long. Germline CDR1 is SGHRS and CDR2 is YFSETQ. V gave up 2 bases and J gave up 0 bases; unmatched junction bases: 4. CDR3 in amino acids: CASSFRDRGANTGELFF. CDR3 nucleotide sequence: TGCGCCAGCAGCTTCCGGGACAGGGGCGCGAACACCGGGGAGCTGTTTTTT. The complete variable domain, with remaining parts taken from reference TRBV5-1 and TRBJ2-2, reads KAGVTQTPRYLIKTRGQQVTLSCSPISGHRSVSWYQQTPGQGLQFLFEYFSETQRNKGNFPGRFSGRQFSNSRSEMNVSTLELGDSALYLCASSFRDRGANTGELFFGEGSRLTVL.